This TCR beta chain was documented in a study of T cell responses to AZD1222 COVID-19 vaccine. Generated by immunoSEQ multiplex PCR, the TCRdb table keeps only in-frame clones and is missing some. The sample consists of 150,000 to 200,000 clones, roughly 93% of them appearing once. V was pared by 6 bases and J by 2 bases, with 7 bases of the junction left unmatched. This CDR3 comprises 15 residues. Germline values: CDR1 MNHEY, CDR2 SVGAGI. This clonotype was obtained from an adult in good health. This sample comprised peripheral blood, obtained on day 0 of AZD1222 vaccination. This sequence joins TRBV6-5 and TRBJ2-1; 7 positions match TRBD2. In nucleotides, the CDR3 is TGTGCCAGCAGAAGCCGGGACTACACCTACAATGAGCAGTTCTTC. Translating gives CASRSRDYTYNEQFF.